This TCR beta chain is from a study of beta chain features in type 1 diabetes. As every portion of the isolated RNA was reverse transcribed, the sequencing read expressed TCRB transcripts. Data came from immunoSEQ multiplex PCR; TCRdb stores just in-frame clones and leaves some out. The table includes 250,000 to 350,000 clones, around 15% detected once. The V and J ends lost 4 bases and 1 base respectively, with 23 bases between them. Germline V gene data show CDR1 as SGDLS and CDR2 as YYNGEE. This CDR3 is 18 amino acids long. The sample holds a few counts of this clone. Its antigen is not known. The study, taken as a whole, reports: A moderate, significant TCRB CDR3 shortening appeared in type 1 diabetes across four CD4+ subsets.

The chain joins TRBV9 to TRBJ1-2; D call uncertain. Input material: central memory CD4+ T cells from blood. This TCR came from a man aged 25-40 years in good health. The CDR3 loop is CASSPRTAGPTVNYGYTF. In DNA form, the CDR3 reads TGTGCCAGCAGCCCTAGGACGGCCGGACCAACCGTTAACTATGGCTACACCTTC.